What follows are 15 T cell receptor beta chains derived from one specimen sequenced in a study of Ad26.COV2.S vaccination and SARS-CoV-2 variants. Method: immunoSEQ multiplex PCR; TCRdb's copy keeps in-frame clones and lacks some. Of hundreds of thousands of clones in the sample, more than 75% were seen once. Treatment denoted: around 19 received Ad26.COV2.S at low or high dose, single or two shots; about 5 received placebo; per-sample allocation not given. Sampling was performed 63 days after the first vaccine or placebo injection. The sample was peripheral blood, taken in a trial of Ad26.COV2.S vaccine versus placebo. The receptors come from a person between 18 and 60 years old who received the Ad26.COV2.S COVID-19 vaccine or a placebo.

The V call is TRBV2, the J call TRBJ1-1; D perhaps matches TRBD1 (6 bases). CDR3 length: 17 amino acids. Germline V CDR1 and CDR2: SNHLY, FYNNEI. V lost 4 bases and J 4 bases, leaving 22 bases between the germline ends. CDR3 nucleotide sequence: TGTGCCAGCAGTGGGTATTTTCGGACAGAGGAGGGCACTGAAGCTTTCTTT. Its protein product is CASSGYFRTEEGTEAFF. Looking up the rest from reference TRBV2 and TRBJ1-1 gives the full variable domain: EPEVTQTPSHQVTQMGQEVILRCVPISNHLYFYWYRQILGQKVEFLVSFYNNEISEKSEIFDDQFSVERPDGSNFTLKIRSTKLEDSAMYFCASSGYFRTEEGTEAFFGQGTRLTVV.

This chain joins TRBV30 and TRBJ1-1; 7 nucleotides match TRBD1. Germline values: CDR1 GTSNPN, CDR2 SVGIG (reference sequence). V was clipped by 3 bases and J by 4 bases; unmatched bases: 5. The CDR3 is 13 amino acids. DNA of the CDR3: TGTGCCTGGAGAGAACAGGGGACCACTGAAGCTTTCTTT. Protein sequence: CAWREQGTTEAFF.

V gene TRBV6-1 combines with J gene TRBJ1-1; D perhaps matches TRBD1 (5 bases). Trimming removed 0 bases at V and 5 bases at J, with 13 bases between. The CDR3 has 15 amino acids. Per the germline V gene, CDR1 is MNHNS and CDR2 is SASEGT. CDR3 protein: CASSEAPGRKTEAFF. The CDR3 bases are TGTGCCAGCAGTGAAGCTCCGGGACGGAAAACTGAAGCTTTCTTT.

This chain connects TRBV19 to TRBJ1-1, with a weak D call TRBD1 (5 bases). Trimming shortened V by 7 bases and J by 0 bases, and 9 bases separated the two germline ends. The V gene's germline CDR1 is LNHDA and CDR2 SQIVND (reference sequence). This CDR3 comprises 13 residues. CDR3 sequence reads: CASMGRLNTEAFF. The CDR3 DNA sequence: TGTGCCAGTATGGGGCGGCTGAACACTGAAGCTTTCTTT.

The chain couples TRBV5-4 to TRBJ1-4; D unclear. CDR3 length equals 13 residues. CDR1 is SGHNT and CDR2 is YYREEE in the germline V gene (reference sequence). The germline V and J ends were trimmed by 2 bases and 8 bases, with 10 bases remaining between them. This chain's CDR3 is CASSFKSGEKLFF. Here the CDR3 DNA reads TGTGCCAGCAGCTTTAAGTCGGGGGAAAAACTGTTTTTT.

This clone was observed a few times. The chain is built from TRBV13 and TRBJ1-1; 7 positions agree with TRBD1. Germline assignment: CDR1 PRHDT and CDR2 FYEKMQ (reference sequence). The CDR3 extends over 18 amino acids. J was trimmed by 2 bases and V by 5 bases; bases with no gene match: 17. The CDR3 region is CASSTRRQGALTNTEAFF. The DNA of the CDR3 is TGTGCCAGCAGCACTCGGAGACAGGGAGCGCTAACTAACACTGAAGCTTTCTTT.

This clone was recorded once. The chain joins TRBV5-8 to TRBJ1-3; D gene unclear. V shed 1 base and J shed 4 bases, with 3 bases lying between them. Germline assignment: CDR1 SGHTS and CDR2 YDEGEE. The CDR3 runs 12 residues. For the CDR3, the DNA is TGTGCCAGCAGCTTGTCAGGAAACACCATATATTTT. Residues: CASSLSGNTIYF.

This clone was counted only a few times. The chain uses TRBV4-1 and TRBJ1-3; D remains ambiguous. The CDR3 is 12 amino acids. Trimming took off 4 bases at V and 4 bases at J, with 5 bases between the two ends. CDR1 is MGHRA and CDR2 is YSYEKL in the germline V gene. CDR3 protein: CASSPGGNTIYF. CDR3 nucleotide sequence: TGCGCCAGCAGCCCCGGAGGAAACACCATATATTTT.

The genes are TRBV7-8 and TRBJ2-7; D might be TRBD2 (6 bases). With 3 bases removed from V and 1 base from J, the gap between germline ends came to 13 bases. The CDR3 consists of 15 residues. Per the germline V gene, CDR1 is SGHVS and CDR2 is FQNEAQ. Written as DNA, the CDR3 is TGTGCCAGCAGCTTCGGCGGGGAAGGGTCCTACGAGCAGTACTTC. The encoded protein is CASSFGGEGSYEQYF.

This clone was seen only once. The chain combines TRBV18 with TRBJ1-6; D is possibly TRBD1 (5 bases). Germline V gene data show CDR1 as KGHSH and CDR2 as LQKENI. The CDR3 has 15 residues. The germline V and J ends were trimmed by 1 base and 9 bases, with 13 bases remaining between them. The CDR3 sequence: CASSPRPIGGSPLHF. The CDR3 nucleotides are TGTGCCAGCTCACCACGGCCTATCGGGGGTTCACCCCTCCACTTT.

The chain has TRBV7-2 and TRBJ2-1; TRBD2 matches 10 bases. Germline V gene sequence: CDR1 SGHTA, CDR2 FQGNSA. V lost 2 bases to trimming and J lost 8 bases; unmatched junction nucleotides: 9. This CDR3 comprises 16 residues. The DNA for the CDR3 is TGTGCCAGCAGCTTATGGCGAGCGGGGGGGAGGGATGAGCAGTTCTTC. It is translated as CASSLWRAGGRDEQFF.

This clone was found once. This chain connects TRBV5-1 to TRBJ1-2; D ambiguous. Trimming shortened V by 0 bases and J by 1 base, and 16 bases separated the two germline ends. The CDR3 consists of 17 residues. CDR1 is SGHRS and CDR2 is YFSETQ in the germline V gene. CDR3: CASSLALRGERNYGYTF. The DNA for the CDR3 is TGCGCCAGCAGCTTGGCACTCCGGGGTGAACGTAACTATGGCTACACCTTC.

The V call is TRBV5-1, the J call TRBJ1-4; D call uncertain. CDR1 SGHRS and CDR2 YFSETQ come from the germline V gene. This CDR3 region has 13 residues. The V end was cut by 5 bases, the J end by 7 bases, with 12 bases between. CDR3 loop: CASSAGSGEKLFF. The CDR3, as DNA: TGCGCCAGCAGTGCGGGGAGTGGTGAAAAACTGTTTTTT.

The gene calls are TRBV7-6 and TRBJ2-1, with D tentatively TRBD2 (6 bases). CDR1 and CDR2 from the germline V gene are SGHVS and FNYEAQ. V lost 5 bases and J 7 bases, leaving 18 bases between the germline ends. The CDR3 contains 15 residues. CDR3 sequence reads: CASSPSAGFSNEQFF. The DNA for the CDR3 is TGTGCCAGCAGCCCAAGTGCGGGGTTCTCGAATGAGCAGTTCTTC. The entire variable domain, with the rest obtained from reference TRBV7-6 and TRBJ2-1, is as follows: GAGVSQSPRYKVTKRGQDVALRCDPISGHVSLYWYRQALGQGPEFLTYFNYEAQQDKSGLPNDRFSAERPEGSISTLTIQRTEQRDSAMYRCASSPSAGFSNEQFFGPGTRLTVL.

There are a few counts of this clone. J is TRBJ2-3 and V is TRBV6-4; D is unclear. The length of the CDR3 is 15 residues. Trimming shortened V by 3 bases and J by 0 bases, and 10 bases separated the two germline ends. Per the germline V gene, CDR1 is MRHNA and CDR2 is SNTAGT. The CDR3 nucleotides are TGTGCCAGCAGTGAAAGGGCGGCTAGCACAGATACGCAGTATTTT. It is translated as CASSERAASTDTQYF.